This TCR beta chain was found in a study of shared clonotypes between healthy human individuals. This CDR3 comprises 14 residues. The V segment lost 6 bases and the J segment 1 base; nucleotides outside the gene matches: 5. Germline lookup yields CDR1 KGHSH and CDR2 LQKENI. Profiled with immunoSEQ multiplex PCR; TCRdb holds only in-frame clones, not every one. The sample shows 2 million to 2.5 million clones, about 95% of them seen only once. With respect to this clone: The target antigen is unknown.

Free of recent acute infections or vaccinations, the donors were healthy HIV-negative adults. Memory CD4+ cells were the fraction left after CD45RA+ naive selection. General study points: A generally larger estimated richness was seen in naive subsets than in memory subsets.

The receptor comes from a man younger than 35 in good health. V is TRBV18 and J is TRBJ1-1, with 7 bases aligning to TRBD1. The sample consisted of naive CD4+ T cells sorted from blood. Noted subset: CD45RA+ positively selected. The CDR3: CASSQTGWNTEAFF. CDR3 nucleotide sequence: TGTGCCAGCTCGCAGACAGGGTGGAACACTGAAGCTTTCTTT.